This record concerns one T cell receptor beta chain sequence. Its cognate antigen has yet to be identified. No much larger clonotype is one base removed from it; base qualities were not supplied. The TCRbeta CDR3 regions were amplified in a multiplexed two-step PCR with Vbeta-specific forward primers and Jbeta-specific reverse primers. The TCRbeta libraries were sequenced on an Illumina instrument via the immunoSEQ service. Per the authors' processing: IMGT annotation was used to assign V, D and J genes, and synthetic CDR3 analogues were used to correct counts for multiplex PCR bias. In the immunoSEQ Analyzer, repertoire clonality was calculated as one minus normalized Shannon entropy. Whether a clone counted as expanded was decided by Fisher's exact test with Benjamini-Hochberg false discovery rate control and a two-tailed cutoff of P<0.01. In TCRdb, the immuneACCESS table is reduced to in-frame sequences with V and J assigned. These tables do not hold every clone; where another copy was compared, an unresolved V gene accounts for under half, and the others remain unexplained. D and trimming come from the DNA, and the V and J calls and clone size come from that table. Within this sample are over 10,000 clones, with 62% of them counted one time only. Of the sample, 1.2% is held by the ten largest clones.

Sorted T cell subsets were CFSE-labeled and co-cultured for 5 days with allogeneic regulatory or mature dendritic cells at a 1:10 DC:T ratio. FACS was used to sort naive T cells as CD45RA+ cells and memory T cells as CD45RO+ CD4+ or CD8+ cells. A couple of healthy control subjects provided the T cells used for TCR sequencing. The Qiagen DNeasy Blood & Tissue Kit was used for extraction of genomic DNA. This sample was taken from a study of regulatory dendritic cells for organ transplantation (dated by TCRdb to 2017 to 2019). For context, the study as a whole: To make regulatory dendritic cells, monocytes were cultured with vitamin D3 on days 0 and 4 and with IL-10 on day 4. The TCRbeta repertoires of sorted naive and memory CD4+ and CD8+ T cells were sequenced before and after allostimulation with regulatory or mature dendritic cells. On day 6, LPS was added to the DC cultures so that the response of the DCs to a potent maturation-inducing agent could be evaluated.

General findings and caveats noted by the study authors: Repertoires were highly diverse in naive CD4+ and CD8+ T cells, less diverse in memory cells, and most oligoclonal in memory CD8+ cells. The authors pointed out considerable heterogeneity between individuals in the alloreactive memory CD8+ T cell pool, and only a couple of subjects were sequenced. Among the resting subsets, the most alloreactive TCR clonotypes were found in memory CD8+ T cells. In both subjects, allostimulation led to expansion of memory CD8+ clones, though the expansion induced by regulatory dendritic cells appeared to be more limited than that induced by mature dendritic cells.

Including the terminal cysteine and phenylalanine, the CDR3 comprises 16 residues. The kept DNA is CDR3 alone, 48 bases in frame from the first base. V has 2 bases trimmed and J has 10 bases trimmed; junction bases matching no gene number 10. The germline V gene (reference sequence) provides CDR1 MNHEY and CDR2 SMNVEV. The TCR was taken from a human donor in good health. The chain joins TRBV27 to TRBJ1-5; TRBD1 lines up with 11 middle nucleotides. Sequenced sample: naive CD8+ T cells from blood cultured with dendritic cells. Per the publication, the cell subset or site label means: CD45RA+ naive T cells. The CDR3 has the sequence CASSLAGTGGYLPQHF. The nucleotide sequence is TGTGCCAGCAGTTTAGCCGGGACAGGGGGGTATCTACCCCAGCATTTT.